These T cell receptor beta chains were read from a single sample in a study of identical twins. TCRdb independently ran MiXCR on the 5' RACE reads; one entry per CDR3 protein. The sample includes some 1,700,000 distinct CDR3 sequences, about 32% of them seen just once. Sequencing used cord blood. Every receptor here comes from a newborn girl in good health. The CDR3 runs from the conserved cysteine through the conserved F or W. The order of the fields is J gene, V gene, CDR3 protein.

>TRBJ2-7|TRBV12-3/TRBV12-4
CASSLRGRQGRSYEQYF
>TRBJ1-4|TRBV20-1
CSASRGINEKLFF
>TRBJ2-3|TRBV12-3/TRBV12-4
CASTTPLVDTQYF
>TRBJ1-5|TRBV12-3/TRBV12-4
CASGYEGRQPQHF
>TRBJ1-2|TRBV12-3/TRBV12-4
CASRNSGSFYGYIF
>TRBJ2-7|TRBV7-2
CASSLASGQGHYEQYF
>TRBJ1-2|TRBV29-1
CSVEAGFNYGYTF
>TRBJ2-7|TRBV6-1
CASSDPRQVTYEQYF
>TRBJ2-3|TRBV20-1
CSAQRTGIDTQYF
>TRBJ2-7|TRBV28
CASRVEGYEQYF
>TRBJ2-1|TRBV7-8
CASSLGPQGYNEQFF
>TRBJ2-1|TRBV20-1
CSALGTSGGREQFF
>TRBJ2-4|TRBV12-5
CASGLPTPSGSPNLLAKNIQYF
>TRBJ2-1|TRBV25-1
CASSGHPGLAGLSSYNEQFF
>TRBJ2-7|TRBV14
CASSQDPDSISSYEQYF
>TRBJ1-6|TRBV20-1
CSAFMGQGNSPLHF
>TRBJ1-6|TRBV28
CASSFDREVNSPLHF
>TRBJ2-7|TRBV3-1
CASSRLDYEQYF
>TRBJ1-1|TRBV12-3/TRBV12-4
CASSFGGSLNTEAFF
>-|TRBV9
CASSEKGGANEQYF
>TRBJ2-7|TRBV25-1
CASSARTEKRYEQYF
>TRBJ2-7|TRBV5-1
CASRESWAYEQYF
>TRBJ2-5|TRBV29-1
CSVVRGLAWETQYF
>TRBJ2-1|TRBV20-1
CSARAGGPGNEQFF
>TRBJ1-1|TRBV2
CASRVDFTMNTEAFF
>TRBJ2-1|TRBV3-1
CASSQVVLSAAKSYNDQFF
>TRBJ2-2|TRBV15
CATSRDRRGTGELFF
>TRBJ2-7|TRBV21-1
CASSKTPGCEQYF
>TRBJ2-1|TRBV20-1
CSASISSYNEQFF
>TRBJ1-1|TRBV20-1
CSARRVPGDGTEAFF
>TRBJ2-3|TRBV2
CASMGSLGTDTQYF
>TRBJ2-1|TRBV20-1
CSAAGGASDNEQFF
>TRBJ2-5|TRBV7-2
CASSPRSGTLGEQYF
>TRBJ2-3|TRBV10-3
CAISVAGPGVGQYF
>TRBJ2-1|TRBV6-1
CASSEYRLGNEQFF
>TRBJ1-1|TRBV29-1
CSGRGIDRNTEAFF
>TRBJ2-1|TRBV18
CASSPRGTIGDNEQFF
>-|TRBV2
CASSESGQGVYEQYF
>TRBJ2-2|TRBV24-1
CATSDLRTTGTTGELFF
>TRBJ2-2|TRBV9
CASSTKPGNTGELFF